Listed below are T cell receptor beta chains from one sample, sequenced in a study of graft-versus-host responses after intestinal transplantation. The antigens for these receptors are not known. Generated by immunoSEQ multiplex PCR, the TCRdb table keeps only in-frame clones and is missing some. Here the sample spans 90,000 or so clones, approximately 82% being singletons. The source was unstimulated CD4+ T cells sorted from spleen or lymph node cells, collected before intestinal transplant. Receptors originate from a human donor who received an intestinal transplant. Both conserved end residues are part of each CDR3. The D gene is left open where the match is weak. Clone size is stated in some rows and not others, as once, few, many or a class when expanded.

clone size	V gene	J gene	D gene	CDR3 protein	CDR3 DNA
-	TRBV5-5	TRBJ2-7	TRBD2	CASSLNGLAGWHQYF	TGTGCCAGCAGCTTGAACGGACTAGCGGGTTGGCATCAGTACTTC
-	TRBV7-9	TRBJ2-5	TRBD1	CASSLGQGAEETQYF	TGTGCCAGCAGCTTAGGACAGGGGGCGGAGGAGACCCAGTACTTC
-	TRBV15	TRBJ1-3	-	CATSRITGAGNTIYF	TGTGCCACCAGCCGAATAACAGGAGCCGGAAACACCATATATTTT
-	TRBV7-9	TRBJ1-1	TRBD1	CASSVGQGNTEAFF	TGTGCCAGCAGCGTCGGACAGGGGAACACTGAAGCTTTCTTT
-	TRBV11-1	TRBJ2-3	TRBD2	CASSYGLAGVSTDTQYF	TGTGCCAGCAGCTATGGACTAGCGGGGGTGAGCACAGATACGCAGTATTTT
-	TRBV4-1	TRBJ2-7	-	CASSLRRDYEQYF	TGCGCCAGCAGTCTTCGGCGGGACTACGAGCAGTACTTC
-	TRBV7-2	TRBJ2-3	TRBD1	CASRYNRGPQYF	TGTGCCAGCAGGTACAACAGGGGCCCGCAGTATTTT
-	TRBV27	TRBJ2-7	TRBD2	CASSTSSGRALNEQYF	TGTGCCAGCAGTACCTCAAGCGGGAGGGCCCTGAACGAGCAGTACTTC
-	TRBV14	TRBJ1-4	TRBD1	CASSQTRLDRLEKLFF	TGTGCCAGCAGCCAAACGCGGCTGGACAGGCTTGAAAAACTGTTTTTT
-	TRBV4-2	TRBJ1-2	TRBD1	CASSQATAQGGGYTF	TGTGCCAGCAGTCAAGCAACTGCCCAAGGGGGCGGCTACACCTTC
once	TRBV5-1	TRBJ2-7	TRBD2	CASSDLFRKAGDSYEQYF	TGCGCCAGCAGCGACCTCTTCCGGAAGGCGGGGGACTCCTACGAGCAGTACTTC
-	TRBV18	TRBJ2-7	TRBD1	CASSPWTGGLSYEQYF	TGTGCCAGCTCACCCTGGACAGGGGGGCTCTCCTACGAGCAGTACTTC
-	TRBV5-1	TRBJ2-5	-	CASSSTTGRVQETQYF	TGCGCCAGCAGCTCGACGACAGGCAGAGTTCAAGAGACCCAGTACTTC
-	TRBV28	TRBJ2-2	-	CASSFDTNTGELFF	TGTGCCAGCAGTTTTGACACGAACACCGGGGAGCTGTTTTTT
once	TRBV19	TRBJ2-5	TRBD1	CASSTFRSSQGTETQYF	TGTGCCAGTAGTACCTTTCGCTCGTCACAGGGGACAGAGACCCAGTACTTC
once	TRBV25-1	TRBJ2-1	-	CASSEAATNEQFF	TGTGCCAGCAGTGAAGCAGCGACCAATGAGCAGTTCTTC
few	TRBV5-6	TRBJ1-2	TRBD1	CASSFHQGVNGYTF	TGTGCCAGCAGCTTCCATCAGGGGGTCAATGGCTACACCTTC
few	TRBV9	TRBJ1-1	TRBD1	CASSVSSQGAGTEAFF	TGTGCCAGCAGCGTCTCCTCACAGGGGGCAGGTACTGAAGCTTTCTTT
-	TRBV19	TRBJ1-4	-	CASSEGVFHEKLFF	TGTGCCAGTAGTGAAGGGGTCTTCCATGAAAAACTGTTTTTT
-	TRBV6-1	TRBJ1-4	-	CASSGTGYRAKLFF	TGTGCCAGCAGTGGAACAGGGTACCGTGCGAAACTGTTTTTT
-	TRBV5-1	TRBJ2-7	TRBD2	CASSQRGAYYEQYF	TGCGCCAGCAGCCAGCGGGGGGCCTACTACGAGCAGTACTTC
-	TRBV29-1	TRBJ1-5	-	CSPSSKYSNQPQHF	TGCAGTCCGTCGAGCAAATATAGCAATCAGCCCCAGCATTTT
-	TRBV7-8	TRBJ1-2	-	CASSQPGYGYTF	TGTGCCAGCAGCCAACCGGGGTATGGCTACACCTTC
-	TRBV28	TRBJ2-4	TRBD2	CASSFLGTSGNIQYF	TGTGCCAGCAGTTTCCTAGGGACTAGCGGAAACATTCAGTACTTC
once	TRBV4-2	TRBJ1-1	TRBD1	CASSQRWTGATEAFF	TGTGCCAGCAGCCAAAGGTGGACAGGGGCCACTGAAGCTTTCTTT
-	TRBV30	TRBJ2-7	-	CAWGAWTYEQYF	TGTGCCTGGGGGGCTTGGACCTACGAGCAGTACTTC
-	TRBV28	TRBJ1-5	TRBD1	CASSPQGHSNQPQHF	TGTGCCAGCAGTCCACAGGGGCATAGCAATCAGCCCCAGCATTTT
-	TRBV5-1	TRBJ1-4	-	CASSSAKGTEATNEKLFF	TGCGCCAGCAGCTCCGCGAAAGGGACTGAGGCAACTAATGAAAAACTGTTTTTT
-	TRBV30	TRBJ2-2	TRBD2	CASGTSAAGELFF	TGTGCCTCGGGGACTAGCGCCGCCGGGGAGCTGTTTTTT
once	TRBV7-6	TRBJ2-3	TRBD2	CASSKTGRGVTDTQYF	TGTGCCAGCAGCAAAACTGGTCGGGGGGTCACAGATACGCAGTATTTT
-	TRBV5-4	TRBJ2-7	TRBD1	CASSLGDRVFEQYF	TGTGCCAGCAGCTTAGGGGACAGGGTTTTCGAGCAGTACTTC
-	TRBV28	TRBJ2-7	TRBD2	CASTQIPGLPYYEQYF	TGTGCCAGCACCCAAATTCCGGGACTACCGTACTACGAGCAGTACTTC
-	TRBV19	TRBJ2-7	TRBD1	CASSRTGVYEQYF	TGTGCCAGTAGCCGGACAGGGGTATACGAGCAGTACTTC
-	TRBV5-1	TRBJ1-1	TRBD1	CASSLDAGGTEAFF	TGCGCCAGCAGCTTGGATGCAGGGGGCACTGAAGCTTTCTTT
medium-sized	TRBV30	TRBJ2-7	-	CAWEQGGGSSYEQYF	TGTGCCTGGGAGCAAGGGGGTGGGTCCTCCTACGAGCAGTACTTC
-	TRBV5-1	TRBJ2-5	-	CASSGITGAPNHRETQYF	TGCGCCAGCAGCGGGATAACGGGAGCTCCCAATCACCGGGAGACCCAGTACTTC
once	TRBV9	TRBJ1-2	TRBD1	CASSVDSTGVYGYTF	TGTGCCAGCAGCGTAGATTCGACAGGGGTCTATGGCTACACCTTC
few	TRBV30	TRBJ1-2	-	CAWAQGDGYGYTF	TGTGCCTGGGCGCAAGGGGATGGCTATGGCTACACCTTC
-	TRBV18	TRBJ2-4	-	CASSPNQGSIAKNIQYF	TGTGCCAGCTCACCAAATCAGGGAAGCATAGCCAAAAACATTCAGTACTTC
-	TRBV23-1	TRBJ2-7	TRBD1	CASSQLGTRDRIYEQYF	TGCGCCAGCAGTCAATTAGGGACGAGGGACAGGATCTACGAGCAGTACTTC
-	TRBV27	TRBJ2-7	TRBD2	CASSWSRSGGSHEQYF	TGTGCCAGCAGTTGGTCTAGGAGCGGGGGGTCCCACGAGCAGTACTTC
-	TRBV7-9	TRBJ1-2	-	CASSNTRGRNYGYTF	TGTGCCAGCAGCAATACGCGGGGGCGGAACTATGGCTACACCTTC
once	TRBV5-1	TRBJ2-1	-	CASSLGRAGNEQFF	TGCGCCAGCAGCTTGGGGCGGGCGGGCAATGAGCAGTTCTTC
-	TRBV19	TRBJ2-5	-	CASSIFGGDRETQYF	TGTGCCAGTAGTATCTTTGGAGGGGACCGGGAGACCCAGTACTTC
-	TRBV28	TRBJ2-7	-	CATDTSYEQYF	TGTGCCACGGACACCTCCTACGAGCAGTACTTC